A single sample is the source of the 32 T cell receptor beta chains below, sequenced in a study of PD-1 blockade in classical Hodgkin lymphoma. As to time point: newly diagnosed, previously untreated cHL patient sample. CD8+ T cells were isolated from thawed PBMCs by magnetic negative selection. Repertoires were generated with immunoSEQ multiplex PCR, while TCRdb's copy carries only in-frame clones and drops some. The repertoire holds 21,000 or so clones, with approximately 87% as singletons. What was sequenced was CD8+ T cells from blood. These receptors were collected from a human donor with classical Hodgkin lymphoma.

This chain uses TRBV19 with TRBJ2-1; maybe TRBD1 (6 bases). Germline CDR1 and CDR2: LNHDA and SQIVND (reference sequence). Trimming left V 2 bases short and J 1 base short, with 9 bases between. The CDR3 consists of 15 residues. The CDR3 spells CASSIQGMSYNEQFF. In DNA, the CDR3 is TGTGCCAGTAGTATACAGGGGATGTCCTACAATGAGCAGTTCTTC.

The rearrangement joins TRBV19 to TRBJ2-5; D gene ambiguous. The CDR3 loop spans 12 amino acids. Trimming took off 6 bases at V and 2 bases at J, with 7 bases between the two ends. Germline CDR1 LNHDA, CDR2 SQIVND (reference sequence). CDR3 amino acids: CASRASQETQYF. DNA of the CDR3: TGTGCCAGTAGGGCAAGTCAAGAGACCCAGTACTTC. Based on the CDR3 plus reference TRBV19 and TRBJ2-5, the full variable domain is DGGITQSPKYLFRKEGQNVTLSCEQNLNHDAMYWYRQDPGQGLRLIYYSQIVNDFQKGDIAEGYSVSREKKESFPLTVTSAQKNPTAFYLCASRASQETQYFGPGTRLLVL.

The J gene is TRBJ2-7, the V gene TRBV7-9; D may match TRBD1 or TRBD2 (6 bases each). Trimming cost V 5 bases and J 3 bases, with 17 bases left between them. Germline V gene lookup returns CDR1 SEHNR and CDR2 FQNEAQ (reference sequence). CDR3 length: 15 amino acids. The CDR3 DNA follows: TGTGCCAGCAGCCCCCAAGGGGGGAGGATCTACGAGCAGTACTTC. Translation gives CASSPQGGRIYEQYF.

This chain joins TRBV27 and TRBJ1-1; 7 bases are shared with TRBD1. Trimming at V came to 5 bases and at J to 5 bases, leaving 11 bases not matched to a gene. Germline-derived CDR1 and CDR2 are MNHEY and SMNVEV (reference sequence). The CDR3 contains 15 residues. The CDR3 DNA reads TGTGCCAGCAGTACTCGACAGGGCCCGGTAACTGAAGCTTTCTTT. It yields the protein CASSTRQGPVTEAFF.

The V call is TRBV5-6, the J call TRBJ2-2; possible D gene TRBD2, 5 bases. Per the germline V gene, CDR1 is SGHDT and CDR2 is YYEEEE. V was trimmed by 8 bases and J by 6 bases, leaving 14 bases between them. The CDR3 is 13 residues long. The CDR3 region is CASRGYGAGELFF. The CDR3 bases are TGTGCCAGTCGGGGTTACGGGGCCGGGGAGCTGTTTTTT.

The rearrangement joins TRBV28 to TRBJ1-5; 8 nucleotides line up with TRBD1. The J segment lost 3 bases and the V segment lost 3 bases, leaving 7 bases of the junction unmatched. The CDR3 loop spans 16 amino acids. CDR1 is MDHEN, CDR2 SYDVKM, per germline. CDR3 DNA sequence: TGTGCCAGCAGTTTTCGGGACAGGACATCCAATCAGCCCCAGCATTTT. Residues: CASSFRDRTSNQPQHF. The variable domain in full, completed from reference TRBV28 and TRBJ1-5, reads DVKVTQSSRYLVKRTGEKVFLECVQDMDHENMFWYRQDPGLGLRLIYFSYDVKMKEKGDIPEGYSVSREKKERFSLILESASTNQTSMYLCASSFRDRTSNQPQHFGDGTRLSIL.

The chain recombines TRBV19 with TRBJ2-5; TRBD2 matches 7 bases. V shed 2 bases and J 4 bases; nucleotides not matched to a gene: 7. Germline loops: CDR1 LNHDA, CDR2 SQIVND (reference sequence). The CDR3 sequence is 15 residues long. Written as DNA, the CDR3 is TGTGCCAGTAGTATACCCGGGGGGTTGACAGAGACCCAGTACTTC. The encoded protein is CASSIPGGLTETQYF.

This rearrangement joins TRBV19 to TRBJ1-1; a possible D gene is TRBD1 (5 bases). V dropped 1 base and J dropped 0 bases, with 15 bases sitting between them. The germline CDR1 and CDR2 sequences are LNHDA and SQIVND (reference sequence). The CDR3 has 17 amino acids. For the CDR3, the DNA is TGTGCCAGTAGTATAGTATGGGACTCCTCAATGAACACTGAAGCTTTCTTT. Residues: CASSIVWDSSMNTEAFF.

The chain links TRBV2 to TRBJ1-1; D possibly corresponds to TRBD1 (6 bases). The germline CDR1 and CDR2 sequences are SNHLY and FYNNEI. The V end lost 3 bases, the J end lost 5 bases, and 16 bases lay between the germline ends. The CDR3 loop spans 15 amino acids. CDR3 nucleotide sequence: TGTGCCAGCAGTGACCTACAGGGTGCGAAGACTGAAGCTTTCTTT. This encodes CASSDLQGAKTEAFF.

V usage is TRBV5-1 and J usage is TRBJ1-1; D gene uncertain. The germline V gene encodes CDR1 SGHRS and CDR2 YFSETQ. Trimming took off 5 bases at V and 7 bases at J, with 21 bases between the two ends. This CDR3 has 15 residues. The CDR3 protein is CASRYGFGVPLEAFF. CDR3 sequence (DNA): TGCGCCAGCAGATACGGCTTTGGAGTACCCCTTGAAGCTTTCTTT.

This clone occurred once. V usage is TRBV5-6 and J usage is TRBJ2-1; D is uncertain. The V and J ends lost 6 bases and 5 bases respectively, with 18 bases between them. The CDR3 is 15 amino acids. CDR1 and CDR2 from the germline V gene are SGHDT and YYEEEE. The CDR3 here is CASTSFVETNNEQFF. CDR3 DNA: TGTGCCAGCACCTCCTTTGTGGAAACCAACAATGAGCAGTTCTTC.

This clone was counted once. This chain links TRBV6-5 with TRBJ1-1, with TRBD1 as a possible D gene (6 bases). CDR1 and CDR2 (germline): MNHEY, SVGAGI. The CDR3 is made up of 14 amino acids. V dropped 5 bases and J dropped 0 bases, with 10 bases sitting between them. For the CDR3, the DNA is TGTGCCAGCAGTCCACAGGGCATGAACACTGAAGCTTTCTTT. This sequence encodes CASSPQGMNTEAFF.

V is TRBV5-1 and J is TRBJ2-7; D remains unclear. The CDR3 extends over 16 amino acids. Trimming took off 0 bases at V and 1 base at J, with 14 bases between the two ends. Germline V gene sequence: CDR1 SGHRS, CDR2 YFSETQ. The CDR3 region has the DNA TGCGCCAGCAGCTTGGAGGTCCGGGTCCCGTCCTACGAGCAGTACTTC. This codes for CASSLEVRVPSYEQYF.

The CDR3 region has the DNA TGTGCCAGCAGTGACAGCTGGGGCACTGAAGCTTTCTTT. This translates into CASSDSWGTEAFF. This rearrangement joins TRBV25-1 to TRBJ1-1; unclear D gene. CDR1 MGHDK and CDR2 SYGVNS come from the germline V gene. Trimming shortened V by 3 bases and J by 4 bases, and 9 bases separated the two germline ends. The CDR3 totals 13 residues.

DNA for the CDR3: TGTGCCATCAGTGGGGAACAAGGCGGGACAGGACCAGCGAACACCGGGGAGCTGTTTTTT. As protein: CAISGEQGGTGPANTGELFF. The chain links TRBV10-3 to TRBJ2-2; TRBD1 matches at 8 bases. In germline, CDR1 is ENHRY, CDR2 SYGVKD. The CDR3 totals 20 residues. The trim removed 4 bases at V and 0 bases at J, leaving 16 bases unmatched.

The CDR3 here is CASSDTHGGETDTQYF. The CDR3, as DNA: TGTGCCAGCAGTGACACCCACGGGGGTGAGACAGATACGCAGTATTTT. V usage is TRBV6-4 and J usage is TRBJ2-3, with a possible D match to TRBD2 (6 bases). The V gene's germline CDR1 is MRHNA and CDR2 SNTAGT. The CDR3 runs to 16 residues. V shed 2 bases and J shed 3 bases, with 15 bases lying between them.

The CDR3 DNA sequence: TGTGCCAGCAGCATAATGGACAGAGCCTACGAGCAGTACTTC. It yields the protein CASSIMDRAYEQYF. The V and J genes are TRBV11-2 and TRBJ2-7; possible D gene TRBD1, 6 bases. CDR1 is SGHAT, CDR2 FQNNGV, per germline. V was cut by 5 bases and J by 2 bases, with 13 bases left in between. The CDR3 is made up of 14 amino acids.

This clone was counted a single time. The chain is built from TRBV5-5 and TRBJ2-1, with no clear D. V lost 0 bases and J 2 bases, leaving 9 bases between the germline ends. CDR3 length: 15 amino acids. Germline V gives CDR1 SGHKS, CDR2 YYEKEE (reference sequence). The CDR3 nucleotides are TGTGCCAGCAGCTTGGCTCAAGGTCCCTACAATGAGCAGTTCTTC. Residues: CASSLAQGPYNEQFF.

This clone appeared once. CDR3 in DNA: TGTGCCAGTAGTATATCAGCGGGCATCGGTTATGAGCAGTTCTTC. Its protein product is CASSISAGIGYEQFF. The gene calls are TRBV19 and TRBJ2-1; D might be TRBD2 (6 bases). Germline V gives CDR1 LNHDA, CDR2 SQIVND (reference sequence). This CDR3 spans 15 amino acids. V was cut by 2 bases and J by 8 bases, with 16 bases left in between.

The chain recombines TRBV27 with TRBJ2-1, with a weak D call TRBD2 (6 bases). The germline CDR1 and CDR2 sequences are MNHEY and SMNVEV (reference sequence). This CDR3 region has 16 residues. The V end lost 2 bases, the J end lost 9 bases, and 20 bases lay between the germline ends. The DNA of the CDR3 is TGTGCCAGCAGTTTAATAGGGAGGACTATATCCCGTGAGCAGTTCTTC. The encoded protein is CASSLIGRTISREQFF.

The V call is TRBV9, the J call TRBJ1-1; D is unclear. This CDR3 comprises 15 residues. CDR1 is SGDLS, CDR2 YYNGEE, per germline. The V and J ends lost 3 bases and 1 base respectively, with 13 bases between them. The CDR3, as DNA: TGTGCCAGCAGCGGATCCGTAGGAGGGAACACTGAAGCTTTCTTT. This encodes CASSGSVGGNTEAFF.

This chain connects TRBV7-2 to TRBJ2-5; D is tentatively TRBD1 or TRBD2 (6 bases each). The CDR3 has 15 residues. Trimming removed 7 bases from V and 0 bases from J, with 15 bases in between. Germline V gives CDR1 SGHTA, CDR2 FQGNSA. The CDR3 DNA follows: TGTGCCAGCACCAAGTGGGGGGCCTACCAAGAGACCCAGTACTTC. Translation gives CASTKWGAYQETQYF.

The chain links TRBV4-3 to TRBJ2-7; TRBD2 aligns across 9 bases. Trimming took 4 bases from V and 1 from J; bases not matched to a gene: 2. Looked up from germline, CDR1 is LGHNA and CDR2 is YSLEER. The CDR3 contains 14 residues. Here the CDR3 reads CASSLGLASYEQYF. CDR3 coding DNA: TGCGCCAGCAGCCTGGGACTAGCTTCCTACGAGCAGTACTTC.

The chain carries TRBV6-6 and TRBJ2-2; D gene uncertain. The CDR3 is made up of 16 amino acids. The germline V gene has CDR1 MNHNY and CDR2 SVGAGI (reference sequence). With 1 base removed from V and 6 bases from J, the gap between germline ends came to 15 bases. This CDR3 is CASSYWVLLPAGELFF. In nucleotides, the CDR3 is TGTGCCAGCAGTTACTGGGTCCTTCTTCCCGCCGGGGAGCTGTTTTTT.

The chain uses TRBV7-9 and TRBJ2-2; TRBD1 matches at 8 bases. The CDR3 has 19 amino acids. V gave up 1 base and J gave up 2 bases; unmatched junction bases: 12. Per germline, CDR1 SEHNR and CDR2 FQNEAQ (reference sequence). The CDR3 sequence is CASSLEPPGQDFNTGELFF. CDR3 sequence (DNA): TGTGCCAGCAGCTTAGAACCTCCGGGACAGGATTTCAACACCGGGGAGCTGTTTTTT.

The chain joins TRBV5-4 to TRBJ1-2, with D perhaps TRBD1 (6 bases). Germline V CDR1 and CDR2: SGHNT, YYREEE (reference sequence). This CDR3 has 15 amino acids. V was shortened by 2 bases and J by 7 bases, with 18 bases between the two germline ends. The CDR3 is CASSLQGQTAGGYTF. The CDR3 nucleotides are TGTGCCAGCAGCTTACAGGGCCAAACCGCGGGTGGCTACACCTTC.

This chain connects TRBV7-3 to TRBJ2-2, with TRBD1 matching 9 bases. The length of the CDR3 is 16 residues. V dropped 5 bases and J dropped 5; count of bases not matched to a gene: 9. CDR1 is SGHTA, CDR2 FQGTGA, per germline. The DNA of the CDR3 is TGTGCCAGCAGCCCTAGTAGACAGGGGGGTACCGGGGAGCTGTTTTTT. Its protein is CASSPSRQGGTGELFF.

The chain links TRBV7-2 to TRBJ2-7; the D gene is possibly TRBD2 (6 bases). Trimming left V 3 bases short and J 5 bases short, with 14 bases between. The germline V gene has CDR1 SGHTA and CDR2 FQGNSA. The CDR3 loop spans 14 amino acids. Written as DNA, the CDR3 is TGTGCCAGCAGCTTGGGTGGGGGGTCCAACGAGCAGTACTTC. It specifies CASSLGGGSNEQYF.

This chain connects TRBV19 to TRBJ1-6, with a weak D call TRBD1 (5 bases). From germline, CDR1 is LNHDA and CDR2 SQIVND (reference sequence). The ends were cut back, 3 bases at V and 2 bases at J, with 17 bases in the middle. This CDR3 has 18 amino acids. DNA for the CDR3: TGTGCCAGTAGTATGGCTCTACACCGAGGGGCCTATAATTCACCCCTCCACTTT. Translated, it gives CASSMALHRGAYNSPLHF.

The V gene is TRBV7-9, the J gene TRBJ2-6; 7 nucleotides match TRBD2. Unmatched junction bases numbered 7, after V lost 5 bases and J lost 0 bases. The CDR3 runs to 17 residues. Per the germline V gene, CDR1 is SEHNR and CDR2 is FQNEAQ (reference sequence). The CDR3: CASSARDYRSGANVLTF. The CDR3 region has the DNA TGTGCCAGCAGCGCCCGGGACTACCGCTCTGGGGCCAACGTCCTGACTTTC.

This chain connects TRBV7-2 to TRBJ2-7; TRBD2 aligns across 7 bases. CDR1 is SGHTA, CDR2 FQGNSA, per germline. This CDR3 is built from 14 residues. Trimming at V came to 5 bases and at J to 3 bases, leaving 7 bases not matched to a gene. In nucleotides, the CDR3 is TGTGCCAGCAGCCTCGTCCGCGGGAGCTACGAGCAGTACTTC. Its protein is CASSLVRGSYEQYF.

This sequence joins TRBV4-2 and TRBJ1-3; D remains unclear. V lost 0 bases to trimming and J lost 3 bases, with 9 bases between them. This CDR3 is 15 amino acids long. CDR1 and CDR2 (germline): LGHNA, YNFKEQ. CDR3 bases: TGTGCCAGCAGCCAAGACATAGGGCTTGGAAACACCATATATTTT. Translation: CASSQDIGLGNTIYF.